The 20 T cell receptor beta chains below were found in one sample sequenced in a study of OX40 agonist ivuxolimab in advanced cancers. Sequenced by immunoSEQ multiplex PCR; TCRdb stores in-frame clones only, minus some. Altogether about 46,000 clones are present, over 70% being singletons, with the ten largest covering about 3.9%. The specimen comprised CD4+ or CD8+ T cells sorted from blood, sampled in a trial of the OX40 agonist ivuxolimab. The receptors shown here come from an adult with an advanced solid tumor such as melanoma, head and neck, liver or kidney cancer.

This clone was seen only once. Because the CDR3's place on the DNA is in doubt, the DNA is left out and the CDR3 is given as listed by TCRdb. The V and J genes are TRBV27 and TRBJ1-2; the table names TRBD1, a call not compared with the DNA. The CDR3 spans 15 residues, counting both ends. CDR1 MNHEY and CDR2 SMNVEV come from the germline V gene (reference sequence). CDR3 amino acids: CASSTSDRGLHGYTF.

CDR3 in amino acids: CASSPGLSTDTQYF. The CDR3 DNA follows: TGTGCCAGCAGCCCGGGACTAAGCACAGATACGCAGTATTTT. The rearrangement links TRBV9 to TRBJ2-3; 7 bases align to TRBD2. The CDR3 runs to 14 residues. Trimming took 4 bases from V and 0 from J; bases not matched to a gene: 2. Germline V lookup: CDR1 SGDLS, CDR2 YYNGEE.

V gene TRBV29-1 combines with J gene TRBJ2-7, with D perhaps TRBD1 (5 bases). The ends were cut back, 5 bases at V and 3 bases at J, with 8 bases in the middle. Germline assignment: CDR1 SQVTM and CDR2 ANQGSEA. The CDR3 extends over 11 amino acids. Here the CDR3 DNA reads TGCAGCGTTCGTGGACACTACGAGCAGTACTTC. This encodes CSVRGHYEQYF.

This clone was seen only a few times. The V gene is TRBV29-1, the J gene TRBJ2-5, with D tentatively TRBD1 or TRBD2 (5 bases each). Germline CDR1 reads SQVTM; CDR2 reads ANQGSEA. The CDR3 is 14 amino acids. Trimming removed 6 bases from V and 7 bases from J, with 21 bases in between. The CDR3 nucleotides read TGCAGCGTGGCAGGGTCTGGGGGAAGTGGGACCCAGTACTTC. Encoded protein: CSVAGSGGSGTQYF.

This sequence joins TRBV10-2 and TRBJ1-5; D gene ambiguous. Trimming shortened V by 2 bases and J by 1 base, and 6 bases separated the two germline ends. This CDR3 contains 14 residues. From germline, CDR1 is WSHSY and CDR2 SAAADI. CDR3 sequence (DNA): TGCGCCAGCAGTGAGGGTGGGAGCAATCAGCCCCAGCATTTT. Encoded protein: CASSEGGSNQPQHF.

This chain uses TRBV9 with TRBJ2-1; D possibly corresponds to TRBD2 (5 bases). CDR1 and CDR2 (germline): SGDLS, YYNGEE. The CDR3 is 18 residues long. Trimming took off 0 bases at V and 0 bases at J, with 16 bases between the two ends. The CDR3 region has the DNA TGTGCCAGCAGCGTAGGAAGTAGCGCCTATAGCTCCTACAATGAGCAGTTCTTC. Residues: CASSVGSSAYSSYNEQFF.

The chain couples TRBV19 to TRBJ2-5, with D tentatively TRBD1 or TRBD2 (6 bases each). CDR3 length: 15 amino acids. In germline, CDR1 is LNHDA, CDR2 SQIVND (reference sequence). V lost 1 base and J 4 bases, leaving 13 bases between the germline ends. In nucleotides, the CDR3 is TGTGCCAGTAGTATAGCCCTGGGGGGCGGAGAGACCCAGTACTTC. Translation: CASSIALGGGETQYF.

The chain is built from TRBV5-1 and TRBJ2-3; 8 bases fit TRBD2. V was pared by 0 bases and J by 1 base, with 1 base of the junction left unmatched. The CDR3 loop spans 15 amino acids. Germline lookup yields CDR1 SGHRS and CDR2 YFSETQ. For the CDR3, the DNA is TGCGCCAGCAGCTTGGCGGGGGGGCGCACAGATACGCAGTATTTT. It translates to CASSLAGGRTDTQYF.

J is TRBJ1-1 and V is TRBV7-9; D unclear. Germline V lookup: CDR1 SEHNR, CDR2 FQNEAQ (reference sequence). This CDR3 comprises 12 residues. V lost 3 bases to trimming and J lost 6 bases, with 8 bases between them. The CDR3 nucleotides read TGTGCCAGCAGCTTTCAAGGGCCTGAAGCTTTCTTT. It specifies CASSFQGPEAFF. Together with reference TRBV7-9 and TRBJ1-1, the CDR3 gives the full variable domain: DTGVSQNPRHKITKRGQNVTFRCDPISEHNRLYWYRQTLGQGPEFLTYFQNEAQLEKSRLLSDRFSAERPKGSFSTLEIQRTEQGDSAMYLCASSFQGPEAFFGQGTRLTVV.

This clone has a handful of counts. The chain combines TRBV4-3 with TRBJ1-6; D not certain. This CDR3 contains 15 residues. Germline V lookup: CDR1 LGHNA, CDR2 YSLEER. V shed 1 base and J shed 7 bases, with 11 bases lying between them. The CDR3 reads CASSQGFGRNSPLHF. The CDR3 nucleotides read TGCGCCAGCAGCCAAGGGTTTGGGAGGAATTCACCCCTCCACTTT.

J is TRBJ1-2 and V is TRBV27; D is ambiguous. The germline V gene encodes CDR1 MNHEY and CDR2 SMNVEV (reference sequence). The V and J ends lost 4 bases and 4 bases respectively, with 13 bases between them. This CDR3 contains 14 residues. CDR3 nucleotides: TGTGCCAGCAGTTCAAAAGGGCTCAGCTATGGCTACACCTTC. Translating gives CASSSKGLSYGYTF.

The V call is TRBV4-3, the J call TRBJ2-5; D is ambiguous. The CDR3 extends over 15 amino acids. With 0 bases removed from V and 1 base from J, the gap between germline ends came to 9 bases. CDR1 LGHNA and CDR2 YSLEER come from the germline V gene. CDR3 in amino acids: CASSQDLVRQETQYF. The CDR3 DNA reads TGCGCCAGCAGCCAAGATCTAGTTCGCCAAGAGACCCAGTACTTC.

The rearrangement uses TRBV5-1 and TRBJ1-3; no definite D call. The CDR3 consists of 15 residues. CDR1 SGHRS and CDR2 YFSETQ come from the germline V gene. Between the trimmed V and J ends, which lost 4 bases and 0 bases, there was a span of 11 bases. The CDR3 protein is CASSPQVSSGNTIYF. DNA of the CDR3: TGCGCCAGCAGCCCCCAAGTGAGCTCTGGAAACACCATATATTTT.

The CDR3: CASTIGGLRLFF. CDR3 DNA sequence: TGTGCCAGCACCATAGGGGGGTTGAGACTGTTTTTT. V gene TRBV28 combines with J gene TRBJ1-4; TRBD1 is a possible D gene (6 bases). This CDR3 has 12 residues. With 7 bases removed from V and 13 bases from J, the gap between germline ends came to 16 bases. Germline lookup yields CDR1 MDHEN and CDR2 SYDVKM.

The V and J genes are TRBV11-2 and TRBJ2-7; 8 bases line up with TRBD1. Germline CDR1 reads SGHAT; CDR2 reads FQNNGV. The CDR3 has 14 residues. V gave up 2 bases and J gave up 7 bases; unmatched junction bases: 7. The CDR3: CASSLRTGKWEQYF. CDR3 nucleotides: TGTGCCAGCAGCTTAAGGACAGGGAAGTGGGAGCAGTACTTC.

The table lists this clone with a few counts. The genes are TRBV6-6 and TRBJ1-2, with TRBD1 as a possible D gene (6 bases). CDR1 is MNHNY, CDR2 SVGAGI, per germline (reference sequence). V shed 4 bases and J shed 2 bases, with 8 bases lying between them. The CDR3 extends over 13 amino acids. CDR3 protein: CASSFGGNYGYTF. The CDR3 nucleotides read TGTGCCAGCAGTTTTGGGGGCAACTATGGCTACACCTTC.

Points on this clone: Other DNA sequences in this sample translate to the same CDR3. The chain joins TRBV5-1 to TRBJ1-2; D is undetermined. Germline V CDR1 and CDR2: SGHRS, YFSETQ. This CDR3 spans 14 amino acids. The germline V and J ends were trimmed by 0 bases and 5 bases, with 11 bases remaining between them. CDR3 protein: CASSLGRPAYGYTF. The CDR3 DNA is TGCGCCAGCAGCTTGGGAAGGCCGGCATATGGCTACACCTTC.

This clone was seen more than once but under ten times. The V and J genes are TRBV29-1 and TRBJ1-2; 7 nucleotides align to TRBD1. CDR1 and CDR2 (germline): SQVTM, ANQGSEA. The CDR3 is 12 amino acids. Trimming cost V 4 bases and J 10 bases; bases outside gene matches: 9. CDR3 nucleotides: TGCAGCGTTGCCGTGACAGGGCGGGTCTACACCTTC. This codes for CSVAVTGRVYTF.

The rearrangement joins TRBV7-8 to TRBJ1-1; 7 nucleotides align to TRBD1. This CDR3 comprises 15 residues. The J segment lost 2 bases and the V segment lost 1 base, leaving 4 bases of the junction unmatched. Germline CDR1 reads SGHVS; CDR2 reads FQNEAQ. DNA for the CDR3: TGTGCCAGCAGCTTAGTCCAGGGGGGTAACACTGAAGCTTTCTTT. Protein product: CASSLVQGGNTEAFF.

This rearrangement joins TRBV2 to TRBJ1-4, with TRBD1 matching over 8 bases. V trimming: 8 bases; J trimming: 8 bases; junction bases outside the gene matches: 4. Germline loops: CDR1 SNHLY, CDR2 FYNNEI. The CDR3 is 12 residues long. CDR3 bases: TGTGCCAGCGACAGGGGAGTGGAAAAACTGTTTTTT. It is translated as CASDRGVEKLFF.